This T cell receptor beta chain was captured by sequencing in a study of CD8 T cells in Susac syndrome. V was trimmed by 5 bases and J by 4 bases, leaving 18 bases between them. The CDR3 consists of 15 residues. Germline lookup yields CDR1 MDHEN and CDR2 SYDVKM. The RNA, about 0.5 to 1 ug, was put through reverse transcription using random hexamers. TCRdb independently ran MiXCR on the immunoSEQ multiplex PCR reads; one entry per CDR3 protein. The sample yields about 210,000 distinct CDR3 sequences, about 95% seen once. The sequencing input was CD4+ T cells from PBMCs. This receptor was taken from a human donor with multiple sclerosis. The chain is built from TRBV28 and TRBJ2-7, with D possibly TRBD1 on 7 matching bases. The CDR3 sequence is CASSSRKGAGYEQYF. CDR3 DNA sequence: TGTGCCAGCAGTAGTCGGAAGGGGGCGGGGTACGAGCAGTACTTC.